This TCR beta chain was identified in a study of T-cell memory formation after mild COVID-19. Amplification by 5'RACE using constant-segment primers produced TCR alpha and TCR beta cDNA libraries that carried sample barcodes and UMIs. Via MiXCR, TCRdb re-called the 5' RACE reads, giving one row per CDR3 protein. There are around 200,000 distinct CDR3 sequences in the sample; around 25% occur only once, and over 9.5% lies in the top ten. A few counts support this clonotype. The sequencing input was PBMCs or a T cell subset sorted from them (not recorded which). The origin of this receptor is an adult woman who had mild COVID-19 (a few samples of this study predate the infection). Cell type and time point are not known.

CDR3 in DNA: TGTGCCAGCAGTTTTAACAGGGGCTCGGGCTATGGCTACACCTTC. This encodes CASSFNRGSGYGYTF. This chain links TRBV12-3 or TRBV12-4 with TRBJ1-2; 7 nucleotides align to TRBD1. The CDR3 is 15 amino acids. The junction had 8 bases not matched to a gene; V was cut back by 3 bases and J by 4 bases.